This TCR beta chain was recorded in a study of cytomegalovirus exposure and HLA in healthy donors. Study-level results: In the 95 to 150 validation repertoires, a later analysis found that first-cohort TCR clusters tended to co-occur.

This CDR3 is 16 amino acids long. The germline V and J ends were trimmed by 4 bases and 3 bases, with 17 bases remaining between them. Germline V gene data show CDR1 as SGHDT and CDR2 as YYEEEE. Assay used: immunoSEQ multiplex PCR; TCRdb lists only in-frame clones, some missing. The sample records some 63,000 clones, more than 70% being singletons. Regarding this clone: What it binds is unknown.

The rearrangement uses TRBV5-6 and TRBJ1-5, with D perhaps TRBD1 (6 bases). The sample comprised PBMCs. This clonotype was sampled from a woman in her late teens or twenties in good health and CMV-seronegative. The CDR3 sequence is CASSNWGGAPNQPQHF. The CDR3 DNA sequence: TGTGCCAGCAGCAACTGGGGGGGGGCCCCCAATCAGCCCCAGCATTTT.